This T cell receptor (beta chain) was identified in a study of blood T cell repertoires in COVID-19. Study-level information: The United States, Italy and Spain supplied acute and convalescent COVID-19 samples. PBMCs, B-cell-depleted T cells, or T cells were the source of the cDNA or gDNA that made up the material.

As processed by the authors: Estimation of nucleated cell counts was performed using reference gene primer amplification. The data were produced by immunoSEQ multiplex PCR, yet TCRdb's version contains in-frame clones alone and is incomplete. V and J calls and clone size are as listed in that table; D and trimming were resolved from the DNA. The sample contains about 240,000 clones, about 80% of which appear only once. The CDR3 length is 15 residues. Germline lookup yields CDR1 SGHRS and CDR2 YFSETQ. V lost 0 bases and J 0 bases, leaving 7 bases between the germline ends. This clone was found a few times.

The sequencing sample was made of peripheral blood. The sequence derives from a woman over 75 with acute or convalescent COVID-19. The rearrangement uses TRBV5-1 and TRBJ1-5; D ambiguous. CDR3 region: CASSLGDTSNQPQHF. Here the CDR3 DNA reads TGCGCCAGCAGCTTGGGTGACACTAGCAATCAGCCCCAGCATTTT.